The 2 T cell receptor beta chains given below trace back to one sample, sequenced in a study of blood T cell repertoires in COVID-19. Sequenced by immunoSEQ multiplex PCR; TCRdb stores in-frame clones only, minus some. The sample consists of over 100,000 clones, 60% to 85% of them appearing once. Sequencing used peripheral blood. The receptors derive from a human donor in a cohort sampled during active or convalescent COVID-19.

The chain is built from TRBV20-1 and TRBJ2-7; a possible D gene is TRBD1 (5 bases). V lost 4 bases, J lost 2 bases, and 6 bases lay in between. This CDR3 is 11 amino acids long. Germline loops: CDR1 DFQATT, CDR2 SNEGSKA (reference sequence). CDR3 region: CSATGPYEQYF. Here the CDR3 DNA reads TGCAGTGCTACAGGGCCCTACGAGCAGTACTTC.

The rearrangement joins TRBV18 to TRBJ2-5, with TRBD1 matching over 8 bases. Unmatched junction bases numbered 7, after V lost 2 bases and J lost 5 bases. The CDR3 is 15 residues long. CDR1 and CDR2 (germline): KGHSH, LQKENI. The DNA for the CDR3 is TGTGCCAGCTCACCAGGACAGGGTAGTACGGAGACCCAGTACTTC. Protein: CASSPGQGSTETQYF.